The sample holds a few counts of the clone carrying this TCR beta chain. The antigen remains undetermined. The data derive from a study of T cell repertoires in cytomegalovirus infection. Study overall: It was the public TCR beta signatures that indicated both CMV infection and matching HLA type. Study-level points and caveats: Adding up the frequency of public TCR beta families identified people who carried CMV plus the relevant HLA. Dominating the ex vivo response were TCR beta clonotypes that were CMV-specific and HLA-C-restricted.

TCRdb reanalysed the reads using MiXCR and keeps one entry per CDR3 protein. The data contain about 530,000 distinct CDR3 sequences, around 27% of them singletons. The sequence derives from a human donor in good health (CMV status not recorded). Some clones in this sample may be carry-over from other donors' samples. The source material was PBMCs.

The chain's CDR3 is CASSLSRVQETQYF. Written as DNA, the CDR3 is TGTGCCAGCAGCTTATCCAGGGTCCAAGAGACCCAGTACTTC. The chain is built from TRBV7-2 and TRBJ2-5; tentative D call: TRBD1 (5 bases). The germline V gene encodes CDR1 SGHTA and CDR2 FQGNSA. The CDR3 runs to 14 residues. V lost 2 bases and J 1 base, leaving 8 bases between the germline ends.